Listed below are T cell receptor beta chains from one sample, sequenced in a study of blood T cell repertoires in COVID-19. Method: immunoSEQ multiplex PCR; TCRdb's copy keeps in-frame clones and lacks some. Of more than 85,000 clones listed, 84% were seen once; the top ten hold approximately 24%. The sequencing input was peripheral blood. These receptor sequences come from a human donor in a cohort sampled during active COVID-19. Both conserved end residues are part of each CDR3. The order of the fields is J gene, V gene, D gene, CDR3 protein, CDR3 DNA. D genes are given only for firm matches.

J: TRBJ1-3; V: TRBV18; D: .; CDR3: CASSPERNTIYF; DNA: TGTGCCAGCTCACCAGAGCGAAACACCATATATTTT
J: TRBJ2-7; V: TRBV10-1; D: TRBD1; CDR3: CASSPDRGPLYEQYF; DNA: TGCGCCAGCAGTCCCGACAGGGGCCCCCTGTACGAGCAGTACTTC
J: TRBJ1-2; V: TRBV15; D: .; CDR3: CATSRTQLSYGYTF; DNA: TGTGCCACCAGCAGGACACAGTTAAGCTATGGCTACACCTTC
J: TRBJ2-7; V: TRBV2; D: .; CDR3: CASCAVPSYEQYF; DNA: TGTGCCAGCTGCGCGGTACCCTCCTACGAGCAGTACTTC
J: TRBJ1-2; V: TRBV7-8; D: .; CDR3: CASSLEFGSVGYTF; DNA: TGTGCCAGCAGCTTAGAGTTCGGTAGTGTTGGCTACACCTTC
J: TRBJ1-1; V: TRBV6-5; D: .; CDR3: CASSFDRMNTEAFF; DNA: TGTGCCAGCAGCTTCGACAGGATGAACACTGAAGCTTTCTTT
J: TRBJ1-2; V: TRBV6-5; D: TRBD1; CDR3: CASSFGGTGRNYGYTF; DNA: TGTGCCAGCAGTTTCGGGGGGACAGGGAGGAACTATGGCTACACCTTC
J: TRBJ2-5; V: TRBV12-5; D: TRBD2; CDR3: CASGPGLAGGYQETQYF; DNA: TGTGCTAGTGGCCCGGGACTAGCGGGAGGGTACCAAGAGACCCAGTACTTC
J: TRBJ1-2; V: TRBV7-2; D: .; CDR3: CASSFVDNTYGYTF; DNA: TGTGCCAGCAGCTTCGTCGACAATACCTATGGCTACACCTTC
J: TRBJ2-6; V: TRBV10-3; D: .; CDR3: CAITPGGPGANVLTF; DNA: TGTGCCATCACCCCCGGGGGGCCCGGGGCCAACGTCCTGACTTTC
J: TRBJ2-1; V: TRBV11-2; D: TRBD1; CDR3: CASSLTGDNEQFF; DNA: TGTGCCAGCAGCCTCACAGGGGACAATGAGCAGTTCTTC
J: TRBJ1-3; V: TRBV7-2; D: .; CDR3: CASSLAGPRSGNTIYF; DNA: TGTGCCAGCAGCTTGGCGGGACCCCGCTCTGGAAACACCATATATTTT
J: TRBJ2-2; V: TRBV5-1; D: TRBD2; CDR3: CASSLTGLAGSTGELFF; DNA: TGCGCCAGCAGCTTGACGGGACTAGCGGGATCAACCGGGGAGCTGTTTTTT
J: TRBJ1-1; V: TRBV18; D: TRBD1; CDR3: CASSPQGAGTEAFF; DNA: TGTGCCAGCTCACCACAGGGGGCGGGCACTGAAGCTTTCTTT
J: TRBJ2-4; V: TRBV11-2; D: .; CDR3: CASSLAGFENIQYF; DNA: TGTGCCAGCAGCTTAGCAGGTTTCGAAAACATTCAGTACTTC
J: TRBJ2-7; V: TRBV5-4; D: .; CDR3: CASSLLRVGATYEQYF; DNA: TGTGCCAGCAGCTTGCTTCGGGTCGGAGCCACCTACGAGCAGTACTTC
J: TRBJ2-2; V: TRBV19; D: TRBD1; CDR3: CASSKNPGGYTGELFF; DNA: TGTGCCAGTTCCAAGAATCCAGGGGGCTACACCGGGGAGCTGTTTTTT